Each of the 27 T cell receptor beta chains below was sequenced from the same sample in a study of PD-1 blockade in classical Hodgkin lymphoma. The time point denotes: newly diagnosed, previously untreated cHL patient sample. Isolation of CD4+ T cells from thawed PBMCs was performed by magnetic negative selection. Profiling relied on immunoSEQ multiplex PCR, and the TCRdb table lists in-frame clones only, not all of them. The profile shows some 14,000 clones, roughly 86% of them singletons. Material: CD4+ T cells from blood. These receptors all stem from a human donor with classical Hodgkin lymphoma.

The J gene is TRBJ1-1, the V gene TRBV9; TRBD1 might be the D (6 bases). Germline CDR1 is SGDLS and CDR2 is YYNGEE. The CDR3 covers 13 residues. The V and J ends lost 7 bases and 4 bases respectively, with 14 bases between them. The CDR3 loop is CASGGVTGTEAFF. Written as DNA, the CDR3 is TGTGCCAGCGGGGGCGTAACGGGCACTGAAGCTTTCTTT.

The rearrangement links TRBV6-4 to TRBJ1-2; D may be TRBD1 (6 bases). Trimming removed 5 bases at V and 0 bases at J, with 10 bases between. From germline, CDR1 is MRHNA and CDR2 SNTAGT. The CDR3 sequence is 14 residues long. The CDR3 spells CASSSGTPNYGYTF. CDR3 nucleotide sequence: TGTGCCAGCAGTTCCGGGACACCTAACTATGGCTACACCTTC.

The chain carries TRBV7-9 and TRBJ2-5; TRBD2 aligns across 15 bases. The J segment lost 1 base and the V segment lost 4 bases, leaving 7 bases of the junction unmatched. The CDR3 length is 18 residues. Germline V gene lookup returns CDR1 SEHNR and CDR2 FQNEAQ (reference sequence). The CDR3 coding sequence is TGTGCCAGCAGCTCGGGACTAGCGGGAGGCGTAAGCCAAGAGACCCAGTACTTC. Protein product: CASSSGLAGGVSQETQYF.

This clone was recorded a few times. CDR3 protein: CASSLGALADGDTQYF. The CDR3, as DNA: TGTGCCAGCAGCTTAGGAGCCCTAGCGGACGGGGATACGCAGTATTTT. The chain has TRBV7-9 and TRBJ2-3; 7 bases fit TRBD2. V shed 1 base, J shed 6 bases, and the junction held 10 bases outside the gene matches. Germline V gene data show CDR1 as SEHNR and CDR2 as FQNEAQ (reference sequence). The CDR3 runs to 16 residues.

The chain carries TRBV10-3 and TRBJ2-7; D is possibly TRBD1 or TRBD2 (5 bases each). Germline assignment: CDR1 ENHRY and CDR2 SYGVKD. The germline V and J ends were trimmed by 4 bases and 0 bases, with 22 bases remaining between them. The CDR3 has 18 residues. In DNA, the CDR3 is TGTGCCATCAGTGGCCTGGGGGTAACTACCTCGAGCTCCTACGAGCAGTACTTC. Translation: CAISGLGVTTSSSYEQYF.

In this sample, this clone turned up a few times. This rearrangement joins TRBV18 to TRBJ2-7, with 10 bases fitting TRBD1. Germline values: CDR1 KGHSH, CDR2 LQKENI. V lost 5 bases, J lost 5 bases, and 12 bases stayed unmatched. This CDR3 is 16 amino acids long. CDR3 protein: CASSEGTGTGAHEQYF. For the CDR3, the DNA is TGTGCCAGCTCAGAGGGAACCGGGACAGGGGCTCACGAGCAGTACTTC. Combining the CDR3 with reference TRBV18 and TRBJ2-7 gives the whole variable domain NAGVMQNPRHLVRRRGQEARLRCSPMKGHSHVYWYRQLPEEGLKFMVYLQKENIIDESGMPKERFSAEFPKEGPSILRIQQVVRGDSAAYFCASSEGTGTGAHEQYFGPGTRLTVT.

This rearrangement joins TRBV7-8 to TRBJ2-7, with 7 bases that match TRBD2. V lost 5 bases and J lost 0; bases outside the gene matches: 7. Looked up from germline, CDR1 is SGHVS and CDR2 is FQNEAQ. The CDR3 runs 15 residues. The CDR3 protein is CASSLLPGGSYEQYF. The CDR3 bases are TGTGCCAGCAGCCTGCTCCCGGGGGGCTCCTACGAGCAGTACTTC.

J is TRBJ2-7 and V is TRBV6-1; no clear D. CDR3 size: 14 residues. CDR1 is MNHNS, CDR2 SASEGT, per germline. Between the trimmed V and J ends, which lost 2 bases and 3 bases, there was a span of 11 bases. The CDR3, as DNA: TGTGCCAGCAGTGAATCCGGACGCAACTACGAGCAGTACTTC. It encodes CASSESGRNYEQYF.

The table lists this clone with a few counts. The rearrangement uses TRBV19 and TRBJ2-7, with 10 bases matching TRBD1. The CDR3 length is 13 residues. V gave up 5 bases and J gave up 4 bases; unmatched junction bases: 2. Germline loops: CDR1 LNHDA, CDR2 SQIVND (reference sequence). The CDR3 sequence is CASSSDRGYEQYF. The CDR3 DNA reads TGTGCCAGTAGTTCGGACAGGGGGTACGAGCAGTACTTC. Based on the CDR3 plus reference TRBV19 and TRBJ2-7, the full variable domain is DGGITQSPKYLFRKEGQNVTLSCEQNLNHDAMYWYRQDPGQGLRLIYYSQIVNDFQKGDIAEGYSVSREKKESFPLTVTSAQKNPTAFYLCASSSDRGYEQYFGPGTRLTVT.

The CDR3 DNA sequence: TGTGCCAGCAGCTTAGTGGCCACGGTGACTGAAGCTTTCTTT. It yields the protein CASSLVATVTEAFF. The rearrangement joins TRBV7-2 to TRBJ1-1; no reliable D call. The CDR3 sequence is 14 residues long. The germline V gene encodes CDR1 SGHTA and CDR2 FQGNSA. With 1 base removed from V and 5 bases from J, the gap between germline ends came to 11 bases.

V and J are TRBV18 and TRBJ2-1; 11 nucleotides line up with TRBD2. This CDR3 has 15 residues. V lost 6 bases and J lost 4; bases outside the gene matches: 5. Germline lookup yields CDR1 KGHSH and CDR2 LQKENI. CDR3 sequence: CASSPGLADYNEQFF. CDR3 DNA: TGTGCCAGCTCGCCGGGACTAGCGGATTACAATGAGCAGTTCTTC. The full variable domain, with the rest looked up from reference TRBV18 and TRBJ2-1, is NAGVMQNPRHLVRRRGQEARLRCSPMKGHSHVYWYRQLPEEGLKFMVYLQKENIIDESGMPKERFSAEFPKEGPSILRIQQVVRGDSAAYFCASSPGLADYNEQFFGPGTRLTVL.

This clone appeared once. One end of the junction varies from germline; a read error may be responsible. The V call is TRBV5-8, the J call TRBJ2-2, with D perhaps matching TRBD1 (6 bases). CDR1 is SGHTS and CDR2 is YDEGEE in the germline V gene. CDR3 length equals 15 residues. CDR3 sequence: CVSSLGAPNTGELFF. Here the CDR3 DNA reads TGTGTCAGCAGCTTGGGGGCGCCGAACACCGGGGAGCTGTTTTTT.

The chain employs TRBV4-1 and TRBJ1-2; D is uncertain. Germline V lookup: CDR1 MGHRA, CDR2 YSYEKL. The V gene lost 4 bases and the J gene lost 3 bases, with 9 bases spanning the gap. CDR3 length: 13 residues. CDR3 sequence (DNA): TGCGCCAGCAGCCTTGAGGAGCACTATGGCTACACCTTC. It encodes CASSLEEHYGYTF.

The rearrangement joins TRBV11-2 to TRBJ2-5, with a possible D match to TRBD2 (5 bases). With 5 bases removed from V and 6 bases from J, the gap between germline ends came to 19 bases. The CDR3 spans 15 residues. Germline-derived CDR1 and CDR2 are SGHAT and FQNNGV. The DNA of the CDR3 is TGTGCCAGCAGCCGTCACGTGGGGAGTGAACAGACCCAGTACTTC. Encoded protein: CASSRHVGSEQTQYF.

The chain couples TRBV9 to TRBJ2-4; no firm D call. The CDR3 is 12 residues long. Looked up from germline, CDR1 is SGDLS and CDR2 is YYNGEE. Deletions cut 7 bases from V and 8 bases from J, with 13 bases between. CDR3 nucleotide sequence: TGTGCCAGCTCGACTGGACCGGACATTCAGTACTTC. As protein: CASSTGPDIQYF.

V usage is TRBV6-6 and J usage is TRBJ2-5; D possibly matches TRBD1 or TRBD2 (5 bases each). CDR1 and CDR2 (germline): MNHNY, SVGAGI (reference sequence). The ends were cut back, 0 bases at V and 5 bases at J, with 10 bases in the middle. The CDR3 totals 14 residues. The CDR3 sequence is CASSYSGTKETQYF. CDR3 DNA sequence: TGTGCCAGCAGTTACTCAGGGACCAAGGAGACCCAGTACTTC.

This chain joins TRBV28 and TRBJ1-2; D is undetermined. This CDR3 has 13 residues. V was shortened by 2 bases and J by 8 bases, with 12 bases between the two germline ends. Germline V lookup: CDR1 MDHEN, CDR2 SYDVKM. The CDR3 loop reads CASSLQARRGYTF. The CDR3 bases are TGTGCCAGCAGTTTACAGGCGAGAAGGGGCTACACCTTC.

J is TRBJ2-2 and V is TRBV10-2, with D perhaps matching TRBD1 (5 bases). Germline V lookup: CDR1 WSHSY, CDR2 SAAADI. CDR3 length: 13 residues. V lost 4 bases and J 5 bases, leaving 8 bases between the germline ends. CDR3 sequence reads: CASSVDITGELFF. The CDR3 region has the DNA TGCGCCAGCAGTGTGGACATAACCGGGGAGCTGTTTTTT.

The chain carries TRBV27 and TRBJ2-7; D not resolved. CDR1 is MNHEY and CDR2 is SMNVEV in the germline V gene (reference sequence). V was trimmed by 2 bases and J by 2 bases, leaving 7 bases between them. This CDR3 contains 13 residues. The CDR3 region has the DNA TGTGCCAGCAGTTTACGGCTTACCTACGAGCAGTACTTC. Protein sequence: CASSLRLTYEQYF.

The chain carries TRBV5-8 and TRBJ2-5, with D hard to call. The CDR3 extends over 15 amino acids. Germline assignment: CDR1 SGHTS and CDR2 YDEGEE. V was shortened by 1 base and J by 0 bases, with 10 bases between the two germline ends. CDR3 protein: CASSLNIQYQETQYF. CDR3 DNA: TGTGCCAGCAGCTTGAATATACAGTACCAAGAGACCCAGTACTTC.

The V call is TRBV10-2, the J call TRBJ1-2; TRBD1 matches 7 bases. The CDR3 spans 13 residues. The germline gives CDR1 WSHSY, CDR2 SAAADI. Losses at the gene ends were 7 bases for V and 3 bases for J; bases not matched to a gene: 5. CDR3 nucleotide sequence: TGCGCCAGCACCCCCACAGGGGACTATGGCTACACCTTC. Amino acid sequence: CASTPTGDYGYTF.

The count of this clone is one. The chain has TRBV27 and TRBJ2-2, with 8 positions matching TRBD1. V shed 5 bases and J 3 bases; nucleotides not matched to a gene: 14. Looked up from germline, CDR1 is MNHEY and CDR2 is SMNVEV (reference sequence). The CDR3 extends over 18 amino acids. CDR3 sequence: CASSKLGLGQDHTGELFF. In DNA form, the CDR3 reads TGTGCCAGCAGTAAACTTGGGCTGGGACAGGATCACACCGGGGAGCTGTTTTTT.

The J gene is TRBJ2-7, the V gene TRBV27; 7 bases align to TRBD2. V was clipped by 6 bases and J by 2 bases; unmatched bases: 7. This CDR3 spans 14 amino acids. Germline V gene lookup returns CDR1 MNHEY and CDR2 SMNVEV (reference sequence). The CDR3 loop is CASRLGLEAYEQYF. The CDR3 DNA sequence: TGTGCCAGCAGACTTGGACTAGAGGCCTACGAGCAGTACTTC.

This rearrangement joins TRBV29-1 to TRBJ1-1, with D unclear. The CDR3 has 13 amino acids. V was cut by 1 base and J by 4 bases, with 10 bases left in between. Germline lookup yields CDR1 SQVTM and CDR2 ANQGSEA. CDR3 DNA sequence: TGCAGCGTTGAAGTGGGCACGGCCACTGAAGCTTTCTTT. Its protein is CSVEVGTATEAFF. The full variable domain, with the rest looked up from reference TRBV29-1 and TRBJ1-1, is SAVISQKPSRDICQRGTSLTIQCQVDSQVTMMFWYRQQPGQSLTLIATANQGSEATYESGFVIDKFPISRPNLTFSTLTVSNMSPEDSSIYLCSVEVGTATEAFFGQGTRLTVV.

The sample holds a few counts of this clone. The DNA for the CDR3 is TGCGCCAGCAGCACGACAGACATGAACACTGAAGCTTTCTTT. Protein sequence: CASSTTDMNTEAFF. The V gene is TRBV5-1, the J gene TRBJ1-1; perhaps TRBD1 as D (5 bases). The CDR3 is 14 amino acids. From germline, CDR1 is SGHRS and CDR2 YFSETQ. Trimming pared 4 bases from V and 0 bases from J, leaving 10 bases between. Looking up the rest from reference TRBV5-1 and TRBJ1-1 gives the full variable domain: KAGVTQTPRYLIKTRGQQVTLSCSPISGHRSVSWYQQTPGQGLQFLFEYFSETQRNKGNFPGRFSGRQFSNSRSEMNVSTLELGDSALYLCASSTTDMNTEAFFGQGTRLTVV.

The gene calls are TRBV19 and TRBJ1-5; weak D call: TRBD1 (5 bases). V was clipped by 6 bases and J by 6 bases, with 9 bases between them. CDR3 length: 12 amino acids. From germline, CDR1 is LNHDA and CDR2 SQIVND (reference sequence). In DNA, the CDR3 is TGTGCCAGTAGCCTCGGGGCTCAGCCCCAGCATTTT. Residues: CASSLGAQPQHF.

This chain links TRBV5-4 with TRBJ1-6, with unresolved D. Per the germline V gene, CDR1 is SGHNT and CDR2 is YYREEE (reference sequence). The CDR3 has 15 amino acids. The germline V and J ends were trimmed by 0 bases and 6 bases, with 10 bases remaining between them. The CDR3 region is CASSLDQTPNSPLHF. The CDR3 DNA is TGTGCCAGCAGCTTGGACCAGACCCCTAATTCACCCCTCCACTTT.